This T cell receptor (beta chain) was observed in a study of chemoradiotherapy in HPV16-positive cancers. Libraries were prepared by immunoSEQ multiplex PCR; TCRdb keeps only in-frame clonotypes and omits some of them. The sample consists of under 6,500 clones, approximately 86% of them appearing once. Trimming cost V 2 bases and J 6 bases, with 14 bases left between them. The CDR3 consists of 15 residues. The V gene's germline CDR1 is SNHLY and CDR2 FYNNEI. The gene calls are TRBV2 and TRBJ2-1; no reliable D call. This TCR came from a human donor with HPV-associated anogenital cancer. Sequences were derived from blood, sampled from a patient who underwent chemoradiotherapy. CDR3 residues: CASSELLLMGNEQFF. The CDR3, as DNA: TGTGCCAGCAGTGAACTCCTCCTAATGGGCAATGAGCAGTTCTTC. The variable domain in full, with the rest retrieved from reference TRBV2 and TRBJ2-1, is EPEVTQTPSHQVTQMGQEVILRCVPISNHLYFYWYRQILGQKVEFLVSFYNNEISEKSEIFDDQFSVERPDGSNFTLKIRSTKLEDSAMYFCASSELLLMGNEQFFGPGTRLTVL.